This T cell receptor beta chain was recovered during a study of cytomegalovirus exposure and HLA in healthy donors. Regarding the study as a whole: Through in vitro validation, three CMV-associated chains were shown to be specific for CMV antigens. The authors later linked a missense DCLRE1C variant to TCR beta V- and J-gene trimming.

Comments on this clone: Its antigen is unidentified.

Researchers ran the PCR with 60 Vbeta and 13 Jbeta primers. Assay: immunoSEQ multiplex PCR; the TCRdb copy retains only in-frame clones and omits some. The sample yields approximately 100,000 clones, about 68% seen once. Sequencing was performed on PBMCs. The clonotype comes from a man aged 25 to 45 in good health and CMV-seropositive.

The CDR3 loop reads CASSLGGGHDYEQYF. CDR3 in DNA: TGTGCCAGCAGCTTAGGCGGGGGGCACGACTACGAGCAGTACTTC. This chain uses TRBV7-2 with TRBJ2-7; 8 nucleotides align to TRBD2. The CDR3 runs 15 residues. The J segment lost 3 bases and the V segment lost 1 base, leaving 5 bases of the junction unmatched. In germline, CDR1 is SGHTA, CDR2 FQGNSA.